A selection of T cell receptor beta chains follows, all from one sample in a study of control samples from healthy donors and cancer patients. Sequenced by immunoSEQ multiplex PCR; TCRdb stores in-frame clones only, minus some. The table includes about 54,000 clones, around 97% detected once. Sequences were obtained from blood. These receptors were taken from a woman aged 25 to 39 in good health. Both conserved end residues are part of each CDR3. Each record gives: V gene, clone size, J gene, D gene, CDR3 DNA, CDR3 protein. A D gene is named only where the DNA matches it firmly. Clone size, where shown, is once, few, many, or a class for clones that have expanded.

TRBV9	.	TRBJ2-1	TRBD2	TGTGCCAGCAGCGTAGGATCTAGCGGGGCGTACAATGAGCAGTTCTTC	CASSVGSSGAYNEQFF
TRBV5-6	.	TRBJ2-3	.	TGTGCCAGCAGAGGGACTCCCTCCACAGATACGCAGTATTTT	CASRGTPSTDTQYF
TRBV11-2	.	TRBJ2-2	TRBD1	TGTGCCAGCAGCGCCCCCGGCAGGGGGCTTACCGGGGAGCTGTTTTTT	CASSAPGRGLTGELFF
TRBV27	.	TRBJ1-1	.	TGTGCCAGCAGTTTATCTTTGGGGAAACGCACTGAAGCTTTCTTT	CASSLSLGKRTEAFF
TRBV19	.	TRBJ1-1	.	TGTGCCAGTGGGCCAGGGATAAGCACTGAAGCTTTCTTT	CASGPGISTEAFF
TRBV5-1	.	TRBJ1-4	.	TGCGCCAGCAGTCGCGGTGGGGACCCTGAAAAACTGTTTTTT	CASSRGGDPEKLFF
TRBV6-5	.	TRBJ2-6	.	TGTGCCAGCAGTAATTTGGGGGCCAACGTCCTGACTTTC	CASSNLGANVLTF
TRBV29-1	.	TRBJ2-4	TRBD2	TGCAGCGTGCTGGGACTAGCGGGAGATACAGCCAAAAACATTCAGTACTTC	CSVLGLAGDTAKNIQYF
TRBV3-1/TRBV3-2	.	TRBJ1-3	.	TGTGCCAGCAGCCAAGAAGGCCCCCAGTGTCAGGCGGTGGGAAACACCATATATTTT	CASSQEGPQCQAVGNTIYF
TRBV20-1	.	TRBJ2-1	.	TGCAGTGCTAGTCTGGGGGGAGAGGGTCACAATGAGCAGTTCTTC	CSASLGGEGHNEQFF
TRBV28	once	TRBJ2-7	.	TGTGCCAGCAGTTTATGGGATACAGATACCTACGAGCAGTACTTC	CASSLWDTDTYEQYF
TRBV28	.	TRBJ2-3	TRBD2	TGTGCCAGCAGCTCGGGACTACGCACAGATACGCAGTATTTT	CASSSGLRTDTQYF
TRBV30	.	TRBJ2-7	.	TGTGCCTGGAGCGGGCAGGCAGGCGCGGGGGCCTCCTACGAGCAGTACTTC	CAWSGQAGAGASYEQYF
TRBV19	.	TRBJ1-6	.	TGTGCCAGTACCCAGCGGTCACCATCGAGTTCACCCCTCCACTTT	CASTQRSPSSSPLHF
TRBV19	.	TRBJ2-7	.	TGTGCCAGTAGTGTCGGGATGTTAGGTGAGCAGTACTTC	CASSVGMLGEQYF
TRBV28	.	TRBJ2-1	TRBD2	TGTGCCAGCAGTCGCCCGGGGGGAAGGGAGCGCGTTCACAATGAGCAGTTCTTC	CASSRPGGRERVHNEQFF
TRBV6-1	.	TRBJ2-7	.	TGTGCCAGCAGTGAACTAACCGGGAGCTCCTACGAGCAGTACTTC	CASSELTGSSYEQYF
TRBV5-1	.	TRBJ2-1	TRBD2	TGCGCCAGCAGCTTGGGTCTAGCGGGAGGGCCCCGGGGGAATGAGCAGTTCTTC	CASSLGLAGGPRGNEQFF
TRBV14	.	TRBJ1-1	.	TGTGCCAGCAGCCTCTCGGGACCGCCAAACACTGAAGCTTTCTTT	CASSLSGPPNTEAFF
TRBV6-2/TRBV6-3	.	TRBJ2-1	.	TGTGCCAGCAGTTGGGAGTGGTATGAGCAGTTCTTC	CASSWEWYEQFF
TRBV24-1	.	TRBJ2-3	.	TGTGCCACCAGTACCCCTGAAGGAACAGATACGCAGTATTTT	CATSTPEGTDTQYF
TRBV5-1	.	TRBJ2-5	.	TGCGCCAGCAGCACCGAGCTCTGGGAGACCCAGTACTTC	CASSTELWETQYF